This T cell receptor (beta chain) was documented in a study of PD-L1 blockade in urothelial cancer. Sequenced by immunoSEQ multiplex PCR; TCRdb stores in-frame clones only, minus some. The sample has 27,000 or so clones, about 87% seen once. V was pared by 1 base and J by 9 bases, with 10 bases between. This CDR3 spans 13 amino acids. CDR1 LNHDA and CDR2 SQIVND come from the germline V gene (reference sequence). V and J are TRBV19 and TRBJ2-1; D possibly corresponds to TRBD2 (5 bases). This sequence originates from a man aged 50-60 years with urothelial cancer. The source was PBMCs, collected around atezolizumab (anti-PD-L1) treatment. This CDR3 is CASSIVRAGEQFF. CDR3 coding DNA: TGTGCCAGTAGTATAGTGAGGGCCGGTGAGCAGTTCTTC. The full variable domain, in which reference TRBV19 and TRBJ2-1 provide the parts outside the CDR3, is DGGITQSPKYLFRKEGQNVTLSCEQNLNHDAMYWYRQDPGQGLRLIYYSQIVNDFQKGDIAEGYSVSREKKESFPLTVTSAQKNPTAFYLCASSIVRAGEQFFGPGTRLTVL.